This T cell receptor beta chain was profiled in a study of blood T cell repertoires in COVID-19. Study-level background: From T cells, B-cell-depleted T cells, or PBMCs came the material, which was cDNA or gDNA.

Assay used: immunoSEQ multiplex PCR; TCRdb lists only in-frame clones, some missing. The sample consists of 450,000 or so clones, around nine tenths of them appearing once. J lost 3 bases, V lost 5 bases, and 6 bases had no gene match. Per the germline V gene, CDR1 is MNHEY and CDR2 is SMNVEV (reference sequence). The CDR3 is 14 residues long. The sequence derives from a man between 18 and 35 years old with COVID-19, enrolled during active disease. The chain joins TRBV27 to TRBJ2-7; 8 nucleotides match TRBD1. The material sequenced was peripheral blood. The CDR3 reads CASSPGTGYYEQYF. CDR3 bases: TGTGCCAGCAGTCCCGGGACAGGTTACTACGAGCAGTACTTC.